The 26 T cell receptor beta chains presented below share a single source sample, sequenced in a study of blood T cell repertoires in COVID-19. The table came from immunoSEQ multiplex PCR; TCRdb's copy has only in-frame clones and leaves some out. The sample includes around 250,000 clones, around 80% of them seen just once. The material sequenced was PBMCs or T cells enriched from blood (not recorded which). All receptors come from a man under 40 with acute COVID-19.

The V call is TRBV3-1 (or the pseudogene TRBV3-2), the J call TRBJ1-2; no reliable D call. Trimming took 0 bases from V and 8 from J, leaving 10 bases between them. Germline CDR1 is LGHDT and CDR2 is YNNKEL (reference sequence). This CDR3 has 13 residues. The chain's CDR3 is CASSQDERGGYTF. The CDR3 DNA is TGTGCCAGCAGCCAAGATGAAAGAGGGGGCTACACCTTC.

The rearrangement links TRBV18 to TRBJ1-6, with D possibly TRBD1 on 6 matching bases. The germline V gene has CDR1 KGHSH and CDR2 LQKENI. Trimming took 4 bases from V and 6 from J, leaving 7 bases between them. This CDR3 is 13 amino acids long. CDR3 sequence (DNA): TGTGCCAGCTCACTGGACAGTAATTCACCCCTCCACTTT. Translating gives CASSLDSNSPLHF.

The J gene is TRBJ2-1, the V gene TRBV6-4, with TRBD2 matching over 11 bases. CDR3 size: 15 residues. The ends lost 5 bases at V and 7 bases at J; junction bases unmatched: 7. Germline V gives CDR1 MRHNA, CDR2 SNTAGT. For the CDR3, the DNA is TGTGCCAGCAGTCAAGGGGGACTAGCGGCAAATGAGCAGTTCTTC. Translated, it gives CASSQGGLAANEQFF.

This chain joins TRBV13 and TRBJ2-1, with 9 bases fitting TRBD1. Germline-derived CDR1 and CDR2 are PRHDT and FYEKMQ (reference sequence). CDR3 length: 15 residues. V was pared by 4 bases and J by 10 bases, with 11 bases of the junction left unmatched. The CDR3 DNA follows: TGTGCCAGCAGCTCCTCCGGGACAGGGATAAGGGAGCAGTTCTTC. It codes for CASSSSGTGIREQFF.

This clone has more than one count but fewer than ten. The chain carries TRBV30 and TRBJ2-5; 7 bases map to TRBD1. J gave up 6 bases and V 1 base, and 2 bases lay outside the gene matches. Germline CDR1 GTSNPN, CDR2 SVGIG (reference sequence). This CDR3 contains 12 residues. The CDR3 region is CAWSEQGKTQYF. The CDR3 coding sequence is TGTGCCTGGAGTGAACAGGGGAAGACCCAGTACTTC.

In its sample, this clone was seen once. J is TRBJ1-4 and V is TRBV4-2; D is uncertain. Germline assignment: CDR1 LGHNA and CDR2 YNFKEQ. The CDR3 length is 15 residues. The V and J ends lost 0 bases and 2 bases respectively, with 7 bases between them. The CDR3 DNA reads as TGTGCCAGCAGCCAAGATCCCGTTACTAATGAAAAACTGTTTTTT. Translated, it gives CASSQDPVTNEKLFF.

The genes are TRBV28 and TRBJ1-5; 9 nucleotides line up with TRBD1. The CDR3 spans 15 residues. Trimming cost V 2 bases and J 6 bases; bases outside gene matches: 5. The germline V gene has CDR1 MDHEN and CDR2 SYDVKM. CDR3 bases: TGTGCCAGCAGTTTAAGGACAGGGGCAACTCAGCCCCAGCATTTT. Translated, it gives CASSLRTGATQPQHF.

The chain recombines TRBV5-1 with TRBJ1-4, with D maybe TRBD1 (5 bases). Germline CDR1 reads SGHRS; CDR2 reads YFSETQ. V dropped 0 bases and J dropped 8 bases, with 8 bases sitting between them. The CDR3 contains 13 residues. The CDR3 region is CASSLADNEKLFF. CDR3 nucleotide sequence: TGCGCCAGCAGCTTGGCGGACAACGAAAAACTGTTTTTT.

Only one count was recorded for this clone. This chain connects TRBV18 to TRBJ2-7; 9 bases map to TRBD1. The CDR3 length is 14 residues. Germline CDR1 reads KGHSH; CDR2 reads LQKENI. Trimming cost V 2 bases and J 3 bases; bases outside gene matches: 2. This chain's CDR3 is CASSPWDRDYEQYV. The CDR3 DNA sequence: TGTGCCAGCTCACCATGGGACAGGGACTACGAGCAGTACGTC.

The rearrangement joins TRBV11-2 to TRBJ2-1; the match to TRBD2 covers 8 bases. The CDR3 runs to 16 residues. In germline, CDR1 is SGHAT, CDR2 FQNNGV. Losses at the gene ends were 4 bases for V and 4 bases for J; bases not matched to a gene: 9. CDR3 bases: TGTGCCAGCAGCTCCTTGGGCCGCGGGGGGTACAATGAGCAGTTCTTC. Translation gives CASSSLGRGGYNEQFF.

Comments on this clone: A read error may account for a junction end that differs from germline. The CDR3 region has the DNA TGCTCCTCGGGGAACTATGGCTACACCTTC. Amino acid sequence: CSSGNYGYTF. The chain couples TRBV19 to TRBJ1-2; D gene unclear. The CDR3 spans 10 residues. CDR1 is LNHDA, CDR2 SQIVND, per germline (reference sequence).

This chain links TRBV7-3 with TRBJ2-1, with D unclear. Trimming took 2 bases from V and 9 from J, leaving 11 bases between them. The length of the CDR3 is 13 residues. Looked up from germline, CDR1 is SGHTA and CDR2 is FQGTGA. The CDR3 bases are TGTGCCAGCAGCTTAGAAGCTCGGAGTGAGCAGTTCTTC. As protein: CASSLEARSEQFF.

The rearrangement links TRBV3-1 (or the pseudogene TRBV3-2) to TRBJ2-1; 11 nucleotides line up with TRBD2. With 5 bases clipped from V and 8 bases from J, the junction kept 5 bases outside the gene matches. The CDR3 totals 14 residues. CDR1 is LGHDT and CDR2 is YNNKEL in the germline V gene (reference sequence). The CDR3 loop is CASSFPSGGHEQFF. The CDR3 DNA sequence: TGTGCCAGCAGCTTTCCTAGCGGGGGGCATGAGCAGTTCTTC.

The chain couples TRBV5-8 to TRBJ2-4; D not resolved. Trimming cost V 1 base and J 0 bases, with 8 bases left between them. The CDR3 runs to 15 residues. CDR1 and CDR2 from the germline V gene are SGHTS and YDEGEE. The CDR3 nucleotides read TGTGCCAGCAGCTTGAGTGGAGCAGCCAAAAACATTCAGTACTTC. Translation gives CASSLSGAAKNIQYF. Full variable domain (missing parts from reference TRBV5-8 and TRBJ2-4): EAGVTQSPTHLIKTRGQQATLRCSPISGHTSVYWYQQALGLGLQFLLWYDEGEERNRGNFPPRFSGRQFPNYSSELNVNALELEDSALYLCASSLSGAAKNIQYFGAGTRLSVL.

The chain has TRBV20-1 and TRBJ1-1; no clear D gene. The CDR3 covers 11 residues. Germline V gene data show CDR1 as DFQATT and CDR2 as SNEGSKA (reference sequence). Trimming removed 3 bases at V and 8 bases at J, with 10 bases between. CDR3 in amino acids: CSASPQSEAFF. The CDR3 DNA sequence: TGCAGTGCTAGTCCCCAGTCCGAAGCTTTCTTT.

V and J are TRBV24-1 and TRBJ2-1; 8 bases align to TRBD1. The germline V gene encodes CDR1 KGHDR and CDR2 SFDVKD. The CDR3 has 14 amino acids. J lost 8 bases, V lost 7 bases, and 9 bases had no gene match. The CDR3 spells CATRGTGGLDEQFF. As DNA, the CDR3 is TGTGCCACCAGAGGGACAGGCGGTTTGGATGAGCAGTTCTTC.

J is TRBJ1-3 and V is TRBV4-3; D gene ambiguous. V lost 0 bases and J 0 bases, leaving 12 bases between the germline ends. The CDR3 totals 17 residues. CDR1 is LGHNA and CDR2 is YSLEER in the germline V gene. The CDR3 DNA reads as TGCGCCAGCAGCCAAGATCTCGACACCTTCTCTGGAAACACCATATATTTT. It codes for CASSQDLDTFSGNTIYF.

This clone showed up just once. V and J are TRBV15 and TRBJ2-1; 11 nucleotides match TRBD2. Germline lookup yields CDR1 LNHNV and CDR2 YYDKDF (reference sequence). The V and J ends lost 0 bases and 5 bases, in that order; junction bases with no gene match: 12. The CDR3 consists of 19 residues. The CDR3 reads CATSRDLRSSGGGNNEQFF. DNA of the CDR3: TGTGCCACCAGCAGAGATCTTAGGAGTAGCGGGGGGGGAAACAATGAGCAGTTCTTC.

The chain carries TRBV11-2 and TRBJ1-2; D is unresolved. V lost 2 bases to trimming and J lost 3 bases, with 7 bases between them. This CDR3 contains 13 residues. The germline V gene encodes CDR1 SGHAT and CDR2 FQNNGV. The CDR3 sequence: CASSLSTDYGYTF. CDR3 nucleotides: TGTGCCAGCAGCTTAAGCACGGACTATGGCTACACCTTC.

The rearrangement joins TRBV5-4 to TRBJ1-2; D is perhaps TRBD1 (6 bases). CDR3 length: 13 amino acids. The ends were cut back, 5 bases at V and 9 bases at J, with 17 bases in the middle. Germline CDR1 and CDR2: SGHNT and YYREEE (reference sequence). As DNA, the CDR3 is TGTGCCAGCAGGAACCGGGACACTGAGCGCTACACCTTC. It is translated as CASRNRDTERYTF. The variable domain in full, completed from reference TRBV5-4 and TRBJ1-2, reads ETGVTQSPTHLIKTRGQQVTLRCSSQSGHNTVSWYQQALGQGPQFIFQYYREEENGRGNFPPRFSGLQFPNYSSELNVNALELDDSALYLCASRNRDTERYTFGSGTRLTVV.

This sequence joins TRBV6-5 and TRBJ2-3; 10 positions match TRBD2. The germline CDR1 and CDR2 sequences are MNHEY and SVGAGI. This CDR3 has 15 amino acids. V lost 6 bases, J lost 3 bases, and 6 bases stayed unmatched. The CDR3 loop reads CASRGGLAATDTQYF. CDR3 nucleotide sequence: TGTGCCAGCAGAGGAGGACTAGCGGCGACAGATACGCAGTATTTT.

The chain employs TRBV7-9 and TRBJ1-2; a possible D gene is TRBD1 (6 bases). Germline V gene sequence: CDR1 SEHNR, CDR2 FQNEAQ (reference sequence). The CDR3 is 14 amino acids. The V and J ends lost 5 bases and 6 bases respectively, with 16 bases between them. CDR3 sequence: CASSASGTPHGYTF. The CDR3 DNA sequence: TGTGCCAGCAGCGCATCCGGGACACCTCATGGCTACACCTTC.

The gene calls are TRBV2 and TRBJ2-2, with TRBD1 matching 8 bases. The CDR3 totals 14 residues. The J segment lost 4 bases and the V segment lost 6 bases, leaving 4 bases of the junction unmatched. Germline CDR1 reads SNHLY; CDR2 reads FYNNEI. The CDR3 nucleotides read TGTGCCAGCAGCCAGGGACAGGCCACCGGGGAGCTGTTTTTT. Encoded protein: CASSQGQATGELFF.

CDR3 DNA sequence: TGTGCCAGCAGCCAAGGGGGGTCACTAGCGGGTCACAATGAGCAGTTCTTC. It encodes CASSQGGSLAGHNEQFF. The rearrangement joins TRBV3-1 (or the pseudogene TRBV3-2) to TRBJ2-1; 9 bases line up with TRBD2. Losses at the gene ends were 1 base for V and 5 bases for J; bases not matched to a gene: 9. In germline, CDR1 is LGHDT, CDR2 YNNKEL (reference sequence). The CDR3 is 17 residues long.

This clone appeared a few times. This chain joins TRBV29-1 and TRBJ2-5, with no clear D. CDR3 length: 12 residues. V lost 5 bases to trimming and J lost 5 bases, with 12 bases between them. Germline assignment: CDR1 SQVTM and CDR2 ANQGSEA. In DNA form, the CDR3 reads TGCAGCGTTCGTTCAGGTCGCGAGACCCAGTACTTC. Amino acid sequence: CSVRSGRETQYF.

The J gene is TRBJ2-4, the V gene TRBV19; TRBD2 might be the D (6 bases). The CDR3 spans 15 residues. Germline V gene data show CDR1 as LNHDA and CDR2 as SQIVND (reference sequence). The ends were cut back, 4 bases at V and 9 bases at J, with 19 bases in the middle. CDR3 nucleotides: TGTGCCAGTAGTACCTCCCCTACTAGCTCTGGCATTCAGTACTTC. Its protein product is CASSTSPTSSGIQYF.